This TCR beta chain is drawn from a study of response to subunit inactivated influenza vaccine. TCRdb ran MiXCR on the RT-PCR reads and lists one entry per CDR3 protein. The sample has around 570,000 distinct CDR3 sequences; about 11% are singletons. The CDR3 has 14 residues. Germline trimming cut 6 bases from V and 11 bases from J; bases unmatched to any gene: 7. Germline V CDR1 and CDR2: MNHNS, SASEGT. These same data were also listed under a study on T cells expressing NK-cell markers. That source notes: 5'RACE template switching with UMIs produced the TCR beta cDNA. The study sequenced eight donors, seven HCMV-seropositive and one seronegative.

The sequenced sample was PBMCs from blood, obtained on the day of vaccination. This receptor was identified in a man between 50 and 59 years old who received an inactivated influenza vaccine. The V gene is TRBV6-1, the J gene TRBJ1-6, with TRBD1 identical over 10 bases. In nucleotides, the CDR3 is TGTGCCAGCAGGGGGACAGGGGCTCGCACACCCCTCCACTTT. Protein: CASRGTGARTPLHF.